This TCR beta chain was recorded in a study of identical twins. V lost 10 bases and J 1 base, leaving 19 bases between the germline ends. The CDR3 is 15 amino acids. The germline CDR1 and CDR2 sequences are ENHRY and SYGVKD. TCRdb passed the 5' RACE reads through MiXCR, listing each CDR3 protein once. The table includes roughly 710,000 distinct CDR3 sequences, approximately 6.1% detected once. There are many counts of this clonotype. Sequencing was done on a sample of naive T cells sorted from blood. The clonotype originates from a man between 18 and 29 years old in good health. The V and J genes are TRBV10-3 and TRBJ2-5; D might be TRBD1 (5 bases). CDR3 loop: CATTETRQSQETQYF. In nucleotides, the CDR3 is TGTGCCACGACTGAAACCCGACAGAGCCAAGAGACCCAGTACTTC.